Included here is one TCR beta chain sequence, with context. What it binds is unknown. These data come from a study of T cell repertoires in cytomegalovirus infection. Study-level background: Both recently identified HLA-C-restricted and well-studied HLA-B-restricted CMV epitopes were used in the study. Public TCR beta signatures indicated both CMV infection and matching HLA type.

Study-level points and caveats: Predominance within the ex vivo response was attributable to HLA-C-restricted CMV-specific TCR beta clonotypes. CMV carriers with the relevant HLA were identified by cumulative public TCR beta family frequency.

J gave up 4 bases and V 4 bases, and 10 bases lay outside the gene matches. Germline CDR1 reads SGDLS; CDR2 reads YYNGEE. The CDR3 contains 16 residues. TCRdb fed the reads into MiXCR, producing one record per CDR3 protein. The sample consists of 200,000 or so distinct CDR3 sequences, about 39% of them appearing once. The material was CD8+ T cells from cultured PBMCs, obtained from culture after CMV antigen stimulation. V gene TRBV9 combines with J gene TRBJ2-3, with 9 bases fitting TRBD2. This clonotype originated in a human donor in good health (CMV status not recorded). Some clones in this sample may be carry-over from other donors' samples. CDR3 sequence reads: CASSTRFSGSADTQYF. CDR3 nucleotides: TGTGCCAGCAGCACCCGATTTAGCGGGAGCGCAGATACGCAGTATTTT.